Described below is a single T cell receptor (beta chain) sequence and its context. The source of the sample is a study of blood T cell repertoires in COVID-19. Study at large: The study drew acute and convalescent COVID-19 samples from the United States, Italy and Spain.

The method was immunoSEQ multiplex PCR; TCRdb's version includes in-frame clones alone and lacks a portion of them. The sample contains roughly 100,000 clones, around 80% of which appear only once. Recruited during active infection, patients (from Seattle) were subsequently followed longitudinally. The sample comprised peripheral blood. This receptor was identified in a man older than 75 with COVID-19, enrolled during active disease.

In DNA, the CDR3 is TGTGCCAGCAGCCAAGATAGCGGGAGGCACAATGAGCAGTTCTTC. Its protein product is CASSQDSGRHNEQFF. The chain combines TRBV3-1 (or the pseudogene TRBV3-2) with TRBJ2-1; 10 bases are shared with TRBD2. Germline CDR1 and CDR2: LGHDT and YNNKEL (reference sequence). This CDR3 spans 15 amino acids. The V and J ends lost 0 bases and 5 bases, in that order; junction bases with no gene match: 1.